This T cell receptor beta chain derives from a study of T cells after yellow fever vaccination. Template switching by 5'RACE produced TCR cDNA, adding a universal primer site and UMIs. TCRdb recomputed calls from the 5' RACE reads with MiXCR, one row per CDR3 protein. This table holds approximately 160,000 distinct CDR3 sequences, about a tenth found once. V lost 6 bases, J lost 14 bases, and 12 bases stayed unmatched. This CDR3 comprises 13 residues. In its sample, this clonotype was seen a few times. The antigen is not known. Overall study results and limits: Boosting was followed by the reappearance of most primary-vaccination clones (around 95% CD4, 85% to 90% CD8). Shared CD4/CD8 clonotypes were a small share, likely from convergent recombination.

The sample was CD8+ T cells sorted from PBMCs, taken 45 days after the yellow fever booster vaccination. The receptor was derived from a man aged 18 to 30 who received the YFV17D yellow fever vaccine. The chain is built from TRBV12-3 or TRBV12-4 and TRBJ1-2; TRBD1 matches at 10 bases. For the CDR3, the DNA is TGTGCCAGCAGCCGGGGACAGGGGACGTTCGGGACCTTC. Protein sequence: CASSRGQGTFGTF.